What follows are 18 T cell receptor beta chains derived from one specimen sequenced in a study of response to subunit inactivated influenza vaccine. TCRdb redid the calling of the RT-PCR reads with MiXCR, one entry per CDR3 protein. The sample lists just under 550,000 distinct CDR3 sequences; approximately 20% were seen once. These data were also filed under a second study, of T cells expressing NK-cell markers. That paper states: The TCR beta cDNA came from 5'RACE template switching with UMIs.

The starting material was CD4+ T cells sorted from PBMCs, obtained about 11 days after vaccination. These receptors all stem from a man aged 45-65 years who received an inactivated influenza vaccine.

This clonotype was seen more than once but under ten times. The CDR3 bases are TGTGCCACCTCCAGAACGACGGCCTACAATGAGCAGTTCTTC. It translates to CATSRTTAYNEQFF. The chain employs TRBV6-1 and TRBJ2-1; D unclear. CDR3 length equals 14 residues. The ends were cut back, 10 bases at V and 2 bases at J, with 15 bases in the middle. CDR1 and CDR2 (germline): MNHNS, SASEGT.

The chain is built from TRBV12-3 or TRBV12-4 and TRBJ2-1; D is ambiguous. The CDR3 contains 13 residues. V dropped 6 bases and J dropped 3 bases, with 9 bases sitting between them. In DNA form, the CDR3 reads TGTGCCAGCAGCCCCAAATTCTACAATGAGCAGTTCTTC. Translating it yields CASSPKFYNEQFF.

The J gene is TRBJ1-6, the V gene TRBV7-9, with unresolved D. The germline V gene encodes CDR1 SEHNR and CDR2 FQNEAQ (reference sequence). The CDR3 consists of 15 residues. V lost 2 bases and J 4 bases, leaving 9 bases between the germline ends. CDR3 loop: CASSLRASYNSPLHF. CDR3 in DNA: TGTGCCAGCAGCTTAAGGGCCTCTTATAATTCACCCCTCCACTTT. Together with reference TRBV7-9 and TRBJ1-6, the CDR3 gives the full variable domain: DTGVSQNPRHKITKRGQNVTFRCDPISEHNRLYWYRQTLGQGPEFLTYFQNEAQLEKSRLLSDRFSAERPKGSFSTLEIQRTEQGDSAMYLCASSLRASYNSPLHFGNGTRLTVT.

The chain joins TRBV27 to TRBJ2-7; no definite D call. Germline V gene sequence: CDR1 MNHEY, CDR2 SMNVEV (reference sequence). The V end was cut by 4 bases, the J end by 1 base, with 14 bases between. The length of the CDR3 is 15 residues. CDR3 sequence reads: CASSSPRAPSYEQYF. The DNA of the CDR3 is TGTGCCAGCAGTTCTCCCCGGGCCCCATCCTACGAGCAGTACTTC.

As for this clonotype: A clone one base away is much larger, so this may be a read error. CDR3 DNA: TGCAGCGGTGTCAGGGACACTGAAGCTTTCTTT. Residues: CSGVRDTEAFF. This chain links TRBV29-1 with TRBJ1-1, with D possibly being TRBD1 (5 bases). Germline assignment: CDR1 SQVTM and CDR2 ANQGSEA. Trimming pared 7 bases from V and 3 bases from J, leaving 9 bases between. This CDR3 spans 11 amino acids.

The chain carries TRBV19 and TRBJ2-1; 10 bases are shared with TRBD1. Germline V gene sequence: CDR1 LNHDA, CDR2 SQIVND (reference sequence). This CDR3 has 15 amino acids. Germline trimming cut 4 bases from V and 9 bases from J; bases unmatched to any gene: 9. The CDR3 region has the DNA TGTGCCAGTAGTACCCCCGGGACAGGGGAGAGTGAGCAGTTCTTC. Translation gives CASSTPGTGESEQFF.

The CDR3 region is CSAPRDGGEQYF. CDR3 coding DNA: TGCAGTGCGCCCCGGGACGGAGGCGAGCAGTACTTC. This sequence joins TRBV20-1 and TRBJ2-7; the D call may be TRBD1 or TRBD2 (5 bases each). This CDR3 has 12 residues. Germline V lookup: CDR1 DFQATT, CDR2 SNEGSKA (reference sequence). V was clipped by 6 bases and J by 6 bases, with 15 bases between them.

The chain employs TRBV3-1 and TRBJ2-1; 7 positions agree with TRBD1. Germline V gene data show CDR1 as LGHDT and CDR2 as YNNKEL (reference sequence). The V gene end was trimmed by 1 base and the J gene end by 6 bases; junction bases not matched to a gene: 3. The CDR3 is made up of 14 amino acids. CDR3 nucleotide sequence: TGTGCCAGCAGCCAAGTGGGACAGCGCAATGAGCAGTTCTTC. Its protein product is CASSQVGQRNEQFF.

The CDR3 loop reads CASSRITSGGAYNEQFF. CDR3 DNA: TGTGCCAGCAGTAGAATAACTAGCGGGGGGGCCTACAATGAGCAGTTCTTC. The chain uses TRBV28 and TRBJ2-1, with 13 bases fitting TRBD2. This CDR3 has 17 amino acids. V was clipped by 5 bases and J by 2 bases; unmatched bases: 6. Germline assignment: CDR1 MDHEN and CDR2 SYDVKM.

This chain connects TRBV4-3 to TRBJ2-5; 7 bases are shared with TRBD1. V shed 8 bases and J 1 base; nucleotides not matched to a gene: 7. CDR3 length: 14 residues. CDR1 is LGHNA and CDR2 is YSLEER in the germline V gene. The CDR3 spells CASVPGDSQETQYF. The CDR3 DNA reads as TGCGCCAGCGTACCTGGGGACAGCCAAGAGACCCAGTACTTC.

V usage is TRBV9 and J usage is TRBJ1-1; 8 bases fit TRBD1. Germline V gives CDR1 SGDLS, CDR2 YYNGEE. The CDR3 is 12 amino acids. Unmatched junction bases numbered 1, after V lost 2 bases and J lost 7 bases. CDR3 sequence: CASSVDRGEAFF. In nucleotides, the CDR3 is TGTGCCAGCAGCGTTGACAGGGGTGAAGCTTTCTTT.

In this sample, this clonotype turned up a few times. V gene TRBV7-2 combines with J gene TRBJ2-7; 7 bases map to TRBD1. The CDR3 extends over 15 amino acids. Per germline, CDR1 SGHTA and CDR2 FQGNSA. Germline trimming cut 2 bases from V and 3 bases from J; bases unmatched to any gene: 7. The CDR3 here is CASSLQTGDRYEQYF. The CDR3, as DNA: TGTGCCAGCAGCTTACAAACAGGGGACCGCTACGAGCAGTACTTC.

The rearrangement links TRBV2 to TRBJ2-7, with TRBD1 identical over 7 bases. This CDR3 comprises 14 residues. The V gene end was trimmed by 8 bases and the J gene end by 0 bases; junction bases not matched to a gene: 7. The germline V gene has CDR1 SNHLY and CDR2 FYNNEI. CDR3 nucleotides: TGTGCCAGCCTCGGACAGGAGCTCTCCTACGAGCAGTACTTC. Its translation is CASLGQELSYEQYF.

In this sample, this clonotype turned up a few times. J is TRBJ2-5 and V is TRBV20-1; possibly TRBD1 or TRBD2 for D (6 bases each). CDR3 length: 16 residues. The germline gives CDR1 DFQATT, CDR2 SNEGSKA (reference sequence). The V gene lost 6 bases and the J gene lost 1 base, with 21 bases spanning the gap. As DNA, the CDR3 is TGCAGTGCCCCTACCGGGGGCGAGGCTATCCAAGAGACCCAGTACTTC. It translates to CSAPTGGEAIQETQYF.

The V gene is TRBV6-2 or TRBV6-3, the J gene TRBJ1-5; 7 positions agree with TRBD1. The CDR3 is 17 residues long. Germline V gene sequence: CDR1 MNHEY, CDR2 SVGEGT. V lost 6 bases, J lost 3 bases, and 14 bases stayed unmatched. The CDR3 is CASSGQDPSRVNQPQHF. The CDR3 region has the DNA TGTGCCAGCAGCGGACAGGACCCTTCTCGCGTCAATCAGCCCCAGCATTTT.

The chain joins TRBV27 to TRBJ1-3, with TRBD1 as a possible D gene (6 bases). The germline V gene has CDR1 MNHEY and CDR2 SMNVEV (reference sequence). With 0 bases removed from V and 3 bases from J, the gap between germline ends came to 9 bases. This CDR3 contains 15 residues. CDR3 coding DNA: TGTGCCAGCAGTTTATCCCCGGACAGTGGAAACACCATATATTTT. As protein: CASSLSPDSGNTIYF.

The CDR3 loop is CASGRTGFTDTQYF. The CDR3 DNA reads as TGTGCCAGCGGTCGGACAGGGTTCACAGATACGCAGTATTTT. The rearrangement uses TRBV6-4 and TRBJ2-3, with 8 positions matching TRBD1. CDR1 is MRHNA and CDR2 is SNTAGT in the germline V gene. V lost 8 bases and J lost 2; bases outside the gene matches: 6. The CDR3 runs to 14 residues.

The CDR3 DNA sequence: TGTGCCAGCAGTATTACAGGGGTCCGGGAGACCCAGTACTTC. Encoded protein: CASSITGVRETQYF. The chain combines TRBV6-2 or TRBV6-3 with TRBJ2-5, with 7 nucleotides matching TRBD1. The CDR3 length is 14 residues. Germline V gene data show CDR1 as MNHEY and CDR2 as SVGEGT. V was clipped by 5 bases and J by 5 bases; unmatched bases: 8.